What follows describes a single T cell receptor beta chain. The sample belongs to a study of shared clonotypes between healthy human individuals. The repertoire was sequenced with immunoSEQ multiplex PCR; TCRdb's copy has only in-frame clones and lacks some. Of roughly 330,000 clones in the sample, roughly 70% were seen once. The germline CDR1 and CDR2 sequences are SNHLY and FYNNEI. The CDR3 contains 15 residues. Trimming stripped 6 bases from V and 0 bases from J, with 15 bases between. The chain uses TRBV2 and TRBJ2-7; possibly TRBD1 or TRBD2 for D (5 bases each). The TCR comes from a man aged 30-40 years in good health. Sequenced material: memory CD4+ T cells sorted from blood. Subset in this sample: CD45RA-negative fraction. The CDR3 sequence: CASRAGTLPSYEQYF. The CDR3 nucleotides read TGTGCCAGCAGAGCCGGGACCCTACCCTCCTACGAGCAGTACTTC. The full variable domain, in which reference TRBV2 and TRBJ2-7 provide the parts outside the CDR3, is EPEVTQTPSHQVTQMGQEVILRCVPISNHLYFYWYRQILGQKVEFLVSFYNNEISEKSEIFDDQFSVERPDGSNFTLKIRSTKLEDSAMYFCASRAGTLPSYEQYFGPGTRLTVT.